These 17 T cell receptor beta chains came from one sample sequenced in a study of CD8+CD57+ T cells in acquired aplastic anemia. According to the study, genomic DNA was the template for TCR beta VDJ and CDR3 profiling. MiXCR was run by TCRdb on the reads, yielding one entry per CDR3 protein. The sample yields 200,000 or so distinct CDR3 sequences, around 66% seen once. The specimen was sorted CD4+, CD8+, or CD8+CD57+ T cells (not recorded which) from PBMCs. Source of these receptors: a human donor with severe aplastic anemia or a healthy control (not recorded which).

The chain uses TRBV15 and TRBJ2-2; D is ambiguous. Deletions cut 1 base from V and 0 bases from J, with 12 bases between. This CDR3 region has 17 residues. Germline V gene lookup returns CDR1 LNHNV and CDR2 YYDKDF (reference sequence). In DNA form, the CDR3 reads TGTGCCACCAGCAGAGTTGTCGGAACAGCGAACACCGGGGAGCTGTTTTTT. This sequence encodes CATSRVVGTANTGELFF.

The V gene is TRBV7-2, the J gene TRBJ2-7; no reliable D call. The V gene lost 5 bases and the J gene lost 0 bases, with 8 bases spanning the gap. CDR1 is SGHTA, CDR2 FQGNSA, per germline. The length of the CDR3 is 13 residues. The CDR3 is CASSAEISYEQYF. CDR3 DNA sequence: TGTGCCAGCAGCGCCGAGATCTCCTACGAGCAGTACTTC. Full variable domain (outside the CDR3, taken from reference TRBV7-2 and TRBJ2-7): GAGVSQSPSNKVTEKGKDVELRCDPISGHTALYWYRQSLGQGLEFLIYFQGNSAPDKSGLPSDRFSAERTGGSVSTLTIQRTQQEDSAVYLCASSAEISYEQYFGPGTRLTVT.

The chain links TRBV7-2 to TRBJ2-1; D gene unclear. The germline CDR1 and CDR2 sequences are SGHTA and FQGNSA. CDR3 size: 11 residues. Trimming took off 8 bases at V and 6 bases at J, with 8 bases between the two ends. CDR3 region: CASAAINEQFF. CDR3 nucleotide sequence: TGTGCCAGCGCTGCGATCAATGAGCAGTTCTTC.

This clonotype was counted only a few times. The chain carries TRBV9 and TRBJ2-7; 11 nucleotides align to TRBD2. CDR1 is SGDLS, CDR2 YYNGEE, per germline. The CDR3 contains 15 residues. Unmatched junction bases numbered 8, after V lost 4 bases and J lost 5 bases. The chain's CDR3 is CASSQTSGISHEQYF. In DNA form, the CDR3 reads TGTGCCAGCAGCCAGACTAGCGGGATTTCCCACGAGCAGTACTTC.

This rearrangement joins TRBV20-1 to TRBJ2-7, with D maybe TRBD2 (5 bases). V lost 6 bases to trimming and J lost 7 bases, with 16 bases between them. Germline CDR1 reads DFQATT; CDR2 reads SNEGSKA (reference sequence). The CDR3 runs to 12 residues. CDR3: CSARTSSGEQYF. The CDR3, as DNA: TGCAGTGCCCGGACTTCGAGCGGAGAGCAGTACTTC.

The V and J genes are TRBV5-1 and TRBJ2-1; 10 bases are shared with TRBD2. With 4 bases clipped from V and 15 bases from J, the junction kept 7 bases outside the gene matches. Looked up from germline, CDR1 is SGHRS and CDR2 is YFSETQ. The CDR3 runs to 12 residues. CDR3 bases: TGCGCCAGCAGCCTCCTAGCGGGGGAACCGTTCTTC. Its translation: CASSLLAGEPFF.

The rearrangement joins TRBV7-8 to TRBJ2-7, with 7 bases identical to TRBD1. V dropped 5 bases and J dropped 2; count of bases not matched to a gene: 18. CDR1 is SGHVS and CDR2 is FQNEAQ in the germline V gene. The CDR3 is 18 amino acids. The CDR3 here is CASSLFARGTDETYEQYF. CDR3 sequence (DNA): TGTGCCAGCAGCCTATTTGCCCGTGGGACAGACGAAACCTACGAGCAGTACTTC.

This chain uses TRBV19 with TRBJ2-1, with 11 bases matching TRBD2. Trimming removed 5 bases from V and 6 bases from J; junction bases left unmatched: 6. Per the germline V gene, CDR1 is LNHDA and CDR2 is SQIVND (reference sequence). The CDR3 consists of 15 residues. This CDR3 is CASSFGLAGFNEQFF. The CDR3 nucleotides read TGTGCCAGTAGTTTTGGACTAGCGGGTTTCAATGAGCAGTTCTTC.

This clonotype has only one observation. The rearrangement uses TRBV20-1 and TRBJ2-2, with a tentative D call TRBD1 (6 bases). V was pared by 5 bases and J by 3 bases, with 16 bases between. The CDR3 loop spans 15 amino acids. Germline CDR1 reads DFQATT; CDR2 reads SNEGSKA (reference sequence). This chain's CDR3 is CSAHERGTYTGELFF. The CDR3 region has the DNA TGCAGTGCTCACGAAAGGGGGACCTACACCGGGGAGCTGTTTTTT.

The chain is built from TRBV11-2 and TRBJ2-7; D gene unclear. The CDR3 is 13 residues long. Germline CDR1 reads SGHAT; CDR2 reads FQNNGV. V was shortened by 5 bases and J by 4 bases, with 12 bases between the two germline ends. This CDR3 reads CASSAITGYEQYF. The CDR3 DNA follows: TGTGCCAGCAGCGCCATAACGGGTTACGAGCAGTACTTC.

This chain connects TRBV7-9 to TRBJ2-7; 8 bases match TRBD2. This CDR3 spans 14 amino acids. The V gene's germline CDR1 is SEHNR and CDR2 FQNEAQ (reference sequence). After removal of 2 bases from V and 5 bases from J, the junction contained 5 bases not matched to a gene. The CDR3 bases are TGTGCCAGCAGCTTAACGGGGGGGATCAACGAGCAGTACTTC. Translated: CASSLTGGINEQYF.

CDR3 region: CSADRGGGNTEAFF. For the CDR3, the DNA is TGCAGTGCTGACAGGGGAGGGGGGAACACTGAAGCTTTCTTT. The chain joins TRBV20-1 to TRBJ1-1, with TRBD1 matching 8 bases. The V gene end was trimmed by 5 bases and the J gene end by 1 base; junction bases not matched to a gene: 6. This CDR3 region has 14 residues. The germline gives CDR1 DFQATT, CDR2 SNEGSKA (reference sequence).

The genes are TRBV2 and TRBJ1-3; TRBD1 agrees at 9 bases. The CDR3 is made up of 15 amino acids. V was clipped by 6 bases and J by 0 bases; unmatched bases: 3. CDR1 SNHLY and CDR2 FYNNEI come from the germline V gene. The CDR3 DNA reads TGTGCCAGCAGGGGGACAGGGCCCTCTGGAAACACCATATATTTT. The encoded protein is CASRGTGPSGNTIYF.

The CDR3 nucleotides are TGTGCCAGCAGCTTATCCGGGACTGCGACCCAGTACTTC. It translates to CASSLSGTATQYF. The chain recombines TRBV7-2 with TRBJ2-5; possible D gene TRBD2, 6 bases. Trimming removed 2 bases from V and 7 bases from J, with 11 bases in between. This CDR3 spans 13 amino acids. The germline V gene has CDR1 SGHTA and CDR2 FQGNSA.

This clonotype was counted many times. The rearrangement uses TRBV7-8 and TRBJ2-7; 13 positions match TRBD2. The CDR3 extends over 16 amino acids. Germline trimming cut 3 bases from V and 6 bases from J; bases unmatched to any gene: 8. Germline CDR1 reads SGHVS; CDR2 reads FQNEAQ. The CDR3 DNA sequence: TGTGCCAGCAGCTTGGACGGACTAGCGGGAGCTGTCGAGCAGTACTTC. Amino acids: CASSLDGLAGAVEQYF.

Concerning this clonotype itself: Germline and junction disagree at one end, which may indicate a read error. The genes are TRBV6-6 and TRBJ2-1, with D perhaps matching TRBD1 (6 bases). This CDR3 is 16 amino acids long. The germline gives CDR1 MNHNY, CDR2 SVGAGI (reference sequence). Here the CDR3 reads CASTYATGTLYNEQFF. The DNA for the CDR3 is TGTGCCAGCACTTACGCCACAGGGACCCTTTACAATGAGCAGTTCTTC.

The V call is TRBV20-1, the J call TRBJ2-1, with D tentatively TRBD1 or TRBD2 (5 bases each). The CDR3 is 15 amino acids. Germline CDR1 DFQATT, CDR2 SNEGSKA (reference sequence). The CDR3 sequence is CSVTGPGPRINEQFF. The CDR3 region has the DNA TGCAGCGTGACCGGACCGGGACCCAGGATCAATGAGCAGTTCTTC.